This T cell receptor beta chain was retrieved from a study of siplizumab effects on memory and regulatory T cells (dated by TCRdb to the late 2010s). Notes on the research overall: The effect of the anti-CD2 antibody siplizumab on alloreactive T-cell subsets was examined in allogeneic mixed lymphocyte reactions constructed from human PBMCs. General study outcomes and caveats: Compared with memory T cells, unstimulated naive T cells appeared more diverse, and naive cells seemed to make a substantial contribution to the alloresponse. Among mappable alloreactive CD4+ clones, an average Treg-derived fraction of 68.8% was observed with siplizumab, compared with roughly 27% in control reactions. No functional confirmation was obtained for the suppressive function of proliferating Tregs from siplizumab cultures. Sequences below about 10^-5 frequency were poorly captured, so only a minor fraction of alloreactive clones could be mapped to unstimulated subsets. The cumulative frequency of alloreactive sequences that could be traced back to unstimulated CD4+ memory T cells was significantly reduced by siplizumab. A naive or memory phenotype could not be assigned to roughly 80-97% of proliferating CD4+ or CD8+ clones.

To prepare the library, the immunoSEQ multiplex PCR assay was applied. Around 92,000 TCR templates per sample were assayed by the deep sequencing platform. Genomic DNA extracted from sorted T cells was used for TCRbeta CDR3 sequencing. On the study's bioinformatics: Clonal analysis of TCRbeta CDR3 data was done in the R programming language. Alloreactive CD4+ and CD8+ clones were identified by comparing unstimulated samples to CFSE-low samples taken after the reaction. Alloreactive CD4+ clones were assigned to regulatory or non-regulatory origin by matching sequences to sorted unstimulated Treg and non-Treg repertoires. TCRdb's version of the immuneACCESS table is confined to in-frame rearrangements and falls short of the full clone set. An unresolved V gene accounts for under half of the shortfall where checked; the remainder is of unknown origin. That table supplies the V and J calls and clone size; D and trimming were determined from the DNA. Within this sample are approximately 120,000 clones, with 80% to 95% of them counted one time only. Roughly 0.15% of the sample goes to the ten largest clones.

About this clone itself: The antigen it recognizes is unknown. The record has no base qualities; no much larger clone is one base away.

TCRbeta CDR3 sequencing was performed on sorted unstimulated T cells and on proliferating T cells recovered from mixed lymphocyte reactions. Fresh whole blood from fewer than twelve HLA-typed healthy donors was used to isolate PBMCs. Unstimulated CD4+ non-regulatory T cells were FACS-sorted to map the origin of alloreactive clones. The CDR3 spans 15 residues, from the cysteine through the phenylalanine. The read is trimmed to its CDR3 DNA, 45 bases read in frame from base 1. V sheds 6 bases and J sheds 2 bases, leaving 14 bases between their ends. CDR1 and CDR2 are read off the germline V gene (reference sequence) as SEHNR and FQNEAQ.

Sequenced sample: non-Treg CD4+ T cells sorted from blood. Per the publication, the cell subset or site label means: FACS-sorted unstimulated CD4+ non-regulatory T cells. The sequence was collected from a human donor in good health. The rearranged segments are TRBV7-9 and TRBJ2-1; possibly the D gene is TRBD2, per 5 matching bases. The CDR3 protein sequence reads: CASSLAGRTYNEQFF. The nucleotide sequence reads as follows: TGTGCCAGCAGTCTAGCCGGGCGTACCTACAATGAGCAGTTCTTC.